The T cell receptor (beta chain) under discussion was sequenced for a study of early T cells in non-severe SARS-CoV-2 infection. Across the whole study: The sequenced material was bulk RNA from unsorted whole blood, and its chains were unpaired. Overall study findings and caveats: In VDJdb matching, anti-spike CD8 responses were favored while private and CD4 specificities went missing.

Per germline, CDR1 SNHLY and CDR2 FYNNEI. The CDR3 is made up of 13 amino acids. With V trimmed by 9 bases and J by 5 bases, 9 bases remained unmatched. Unique molecular identifiers were attached to individual cDNA molecules. From the 5' RACE reads, TCRdb called clonotypes with MiXCR, one entry per CDR3 protein. The table records approximately 21,000 distinct CDR3 sequences, 5.3% of them present only once. This clonotype was seen repeatedly, ten times or more. Antigen: not known. Sample: whole blood. The source is an adult who was a healthcare worker with PCR-confirmed SARS-CoV-2 infection or an uninfected control (not recorded which). This chain links TRBV2 with TRBJ2-7; TRBD1 matches 8 bases. CDR3 DNA sequence: TGTGCCAGTAGGACAGGGAGCCTGGACGAGCAGTACTTC. This encodes CASRTGSLDEQYF.